Described below is a single T cell receptor (beta chain) sequence and its context. Its specificity is unknown. The data were taken from a study of T-cell reconstitution after alpha-beta-depleted transplantation in children. Study-level findings and limits: The authors attributed T-cell counts and diversity one year after transplant mostly to newly produced T cells.

It was with unique molecular identifiers that the TCRbeta library was prepared. One entry per CDR3 protein, called by TCRdb with MiXCR from the PCR reads. The sample includes about 900,000 distinct CDR3 sequences, about 29% of them seen just once. V lost 0 bases, J lost 2 bases, and 7 bases lay in between. Looked up from germline, CDR1 is MNHEY and CDR2 is SVGAGI. The CDR3 runs 14 residues. The starting material was PBMCs, mostly from graft donor cells, obtained 360 days after TCRalphabeta/CD19-depleted stem cell transplant. The V gene is TRBV6-5, the J gene TRBJ1-2; no clear D. This clonotype originated in a boy in the first two years of life who had a stem cell transplant for SCID, so the T cells may come from the graft donor. The CDR3 is CASSYSGRNYGYTF. The CDR3, as DNA: TGTGCCAGCAGTTACTCGGGCAGAAACTATGGCTACACCTTC.